Described below is a single TCR beta chain sequence and its context. The sample holds many counts of this clonotype. The target of this receptor is not known. Base qualities were left out, and no much larger clone turns up one base away. The sample belongs to a study of T cells in Graves' hyperthyroidism and ophthalmopathy (dated by TCRdb to between 2018 and 2020). Some background on the complete study: Peripheral blood was sampled at the time of initial diagnosis, prior to any treatment. A discovery cohort of about a hundred patients, roughly 43 with Graves' ophthalmopathy and roughly 59 with stable Graves' hyperthyroidism, was used to find distinguishing TCR V-J signatures. Whether ophthalmopathy could be predicted prospectively was tested in an independent validation cohort made up of 18 to 20 hyperthyroidism patients plus 17 patients who later progressed to ophthalmopathy. For training and testing, the 110 or so patients in the discovery cohort were randomly divided in a 7:3 ratio. Thyroid tissue and blood T-cell repertoires from roughly 6 Graves' hyperthyroidism patients were also compared in the study. After sampling, hyperthyroidism patients received methimazole starting at 30 mg daily, and ophthalmopathy patients received high-dose intravenous methylprednisolone. According to the paper, TCR Vbeta CDR3 sequencing was carried out on approximately 140 peripheral blood samples, which came from under 50 ophthalmopathy, under 80 hyperthyroidism and roughly 17 progressor patients. The research as a whole found: In validation, progression to ophthalmopathy was predicted by the model with 70.59% sensitivity and 72.22% specificity, a median of around 5.9 months before onset. Sample size was not statistically predetermined, and investigators were not blinded to group allocation. A 13 V-J signature model separated ophthalmopathy from stable hyperthyroidism, with about 90% sensitivity and 81.08% specificity in cross-validation and 80%/75% in testing. Most expanded thyroid clonotypes (frequency above 0.001) were also detected in blood, suggesting blood repertoires may reflect thyroid immune responses.

The TCR beta CDR3 regions were amplified from the RNA transcripts. For the first round of RT-PCR on the TCR CDR3, the HTBI primer set was used together with the Qiagen OneStep RT-PCR kit. Libraries were constructed in a second round of multiplex PCR, after which size selection and purification were performed. Paired-end sequencing of the libraries was performed with 100 bp reads on an Illumina HiSeq2000. The study's own analysis went as follows. Raw data were processed with SOAPnuke, discarding reads with adapters, uncalled bases, mean Phred below 15, or no exact constant-primer or identifier match. COPE v1.2.5 was used to merge the high-quality paired reads, and each unique nucleotide sequence was defined as a clonotype. MiTCR v1.1 was used to align the clonotypes against IMGT TRBV, TRBD and TRBJ reference segments. The analysis included only V-J combinations with a frequency above 0.0001, which together covered over 98% of the repertoires. A TCS score was defined as the ratio between F50 (clonal expansion) and ExV (chaos), using BLOSUM62-based TCRdist between CDR3 peptides within each V-J. Welch's t-statistics and random forest reduced approximately 520 V-J features to 13, which were used in a naive Bayes classifier (R e1071). Using fastp trimming at Q25 and MiXCR clonotype assembly, TCRdb reanalyzed the public sequencing data and kept in-frame beta chains. Identical CDR3 proteins give one entry, which carries the most common genes and DNA. The authors' filters were not applied to this entry. The sample has about 620,000 distinct CDR3 sequences on record, about 16% of them singletons. About 3.8% of the sample is in the top ten clones.

Graves' hyperthyroidism was defined as stable when no progression to ophthalmopathy occurred over 18 months of follow-up. Hyperthyroidism patients were aged 18 to 65 years and newly diagnosed, with disease duration of less than 2 months. Any patient with an uncontrolled infection, another autoimmune disease, pregnancy or lactation was excluded. Clinical symptoms, serum thyroxine and TRAb, thyroid ultrasound, and orbital computed tomography formed the basis for the diagnoses. PBMCs were separated from 8 to 10 ml of fresh peripheral blood using Ficoll-Paque density gradient centrifugation. Total RNA was extracted with Trizol reagent, and quality was checked on an Agilent 2100 Bioanalyzer. Sample: blood. The origin of this receptor is a woman aged 25-40 years with Graves' hyperthyroidism.

CDR3 loop: CASRRGGANTGELFF. The DNA sequence is given as TGTGCCAGCAGGCGGGGCGGTGCGAACACCGGGGAGCTGTTTTTT. The V and J genes are TRBV28 and TRBJ2-2; a tentative D call is TRBD2 (6 bases match). The cysteine opens and the phenylalanine closes a CDR3 of 15 amino acids. Left in the record is the CDR3 DNA by itself, 45 bases read in frame from the first base. As encoded in the germline V gene, CDR1 is MDHEN while CDR2 is SYDVKM. Deletion took 6 bases off V and 0 bases off J, with a span of 11 bases between the germline ends. With the rest looked up from the reference TRBV28 and TRBJ2-2 genes rather than sequenced, the full variable domain is DVKVTQSSRYLVKRTGEKVFLECVQDMDHENMFWYRQDPGLGLRLIYFSYDVKMKEKGDIPEGYSVSREKKERFSLILESASTNQTSMYLCASRRGGANTGELFFGEGSRLTVL.